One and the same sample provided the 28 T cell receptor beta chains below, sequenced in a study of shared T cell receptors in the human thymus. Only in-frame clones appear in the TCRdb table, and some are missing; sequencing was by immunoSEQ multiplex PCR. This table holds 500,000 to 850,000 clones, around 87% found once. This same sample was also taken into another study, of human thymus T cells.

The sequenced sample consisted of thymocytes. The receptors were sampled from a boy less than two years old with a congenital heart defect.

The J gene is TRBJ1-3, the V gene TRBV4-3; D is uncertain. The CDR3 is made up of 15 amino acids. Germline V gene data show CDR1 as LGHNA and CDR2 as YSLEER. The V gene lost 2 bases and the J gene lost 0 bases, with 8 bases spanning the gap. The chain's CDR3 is CASSQSVLSGNTIYF. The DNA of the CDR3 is TGCGCCAGCAGCCAATCCGTCCTCTCTGGAAACACCATATATTTT.

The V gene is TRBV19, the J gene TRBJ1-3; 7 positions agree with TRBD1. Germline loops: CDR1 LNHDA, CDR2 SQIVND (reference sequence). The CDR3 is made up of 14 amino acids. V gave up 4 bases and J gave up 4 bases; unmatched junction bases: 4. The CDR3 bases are TGTGCCAGTAGTACAGGGGGAAGAGGAAACACCATATATTTT. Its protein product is CASSTGGRGNTIYF.

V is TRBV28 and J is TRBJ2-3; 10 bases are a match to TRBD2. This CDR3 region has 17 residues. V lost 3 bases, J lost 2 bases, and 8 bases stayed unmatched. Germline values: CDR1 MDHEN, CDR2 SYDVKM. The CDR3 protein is CASSFHGLAGDTDTQYF. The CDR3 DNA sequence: TGTGCCAGCAGTTTTCATGGCCTAGCGGGAGACACAGATACGCAGTATTTT.

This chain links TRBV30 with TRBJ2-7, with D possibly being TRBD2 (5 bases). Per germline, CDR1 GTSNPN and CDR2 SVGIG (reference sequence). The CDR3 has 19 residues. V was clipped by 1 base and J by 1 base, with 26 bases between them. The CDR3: CAWSGQRQTSGKKSYEQYF. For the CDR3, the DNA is TGTGCCTGGAGTGGGCAACGGCAGACGTCGGGGAAGAAGTCCTACGAGCAGTACTTC.

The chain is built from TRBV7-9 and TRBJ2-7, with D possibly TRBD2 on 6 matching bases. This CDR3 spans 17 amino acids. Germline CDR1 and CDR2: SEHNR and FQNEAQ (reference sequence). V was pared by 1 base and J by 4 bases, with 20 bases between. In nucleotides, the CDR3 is TGTGCCAGCAGCTTAGTCCGAAGCTCTAGCGCAATTTACGAGCAGTACTTC. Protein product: CASSLVRSSSAIYEQYF.

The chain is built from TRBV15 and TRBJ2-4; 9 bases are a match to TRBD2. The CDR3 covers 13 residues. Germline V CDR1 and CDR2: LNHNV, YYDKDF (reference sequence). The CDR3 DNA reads TGTTCTAGCGGGGCGGGAGCCAAAAACATTCAGTACTTC. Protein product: CSSGAGAKNIQYF. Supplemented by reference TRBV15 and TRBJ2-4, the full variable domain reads DAMVIQNPRYQVTQFGKPVTLSCSQTLNHNVMYWYQQKSSQAPKLLFHYYDKDFNNEADTPDNFQSRRPNTSFCFLDIRSPGLGDTAMYLCSSGAGAKNIQYFGAGTRLSVL.

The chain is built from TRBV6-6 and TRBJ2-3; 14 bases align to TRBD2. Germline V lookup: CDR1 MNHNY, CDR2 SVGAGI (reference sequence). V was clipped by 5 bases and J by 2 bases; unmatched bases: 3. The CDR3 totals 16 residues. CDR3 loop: CASSKGLAGDTDTQYF. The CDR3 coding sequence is TGTGCCAGCAGTAAGGGACTAGCGGGGGACACAGATACGCAGTATTTT.

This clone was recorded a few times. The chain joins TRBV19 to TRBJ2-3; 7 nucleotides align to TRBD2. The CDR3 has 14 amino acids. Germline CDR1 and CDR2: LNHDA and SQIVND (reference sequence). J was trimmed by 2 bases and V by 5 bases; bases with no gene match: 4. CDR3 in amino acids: CASSGGGPTDTQYF. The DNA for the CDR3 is TGTGCCAGTAGTGGGGGAGGGCCCACAGATACGCAGTATTTT.

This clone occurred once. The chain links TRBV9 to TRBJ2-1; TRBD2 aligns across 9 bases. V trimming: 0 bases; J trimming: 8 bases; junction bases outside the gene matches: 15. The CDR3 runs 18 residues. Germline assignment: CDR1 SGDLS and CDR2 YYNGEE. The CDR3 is CASSVGPTPSGDNDEQFF. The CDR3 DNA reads TGTGCCAGCAGCGTAGGCCCCACCCCTAGCGGGGATAATGATGAGCAGTTCTTC.

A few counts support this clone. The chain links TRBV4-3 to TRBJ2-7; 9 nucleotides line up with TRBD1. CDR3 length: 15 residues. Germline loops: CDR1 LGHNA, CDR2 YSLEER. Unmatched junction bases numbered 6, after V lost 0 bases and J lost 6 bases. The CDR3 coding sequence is TGCGCCAGCAGCCAAGATCCCCAACAGGGGGCCGAGCAGTACTTC. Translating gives CASSQDPQQGAEQYF.

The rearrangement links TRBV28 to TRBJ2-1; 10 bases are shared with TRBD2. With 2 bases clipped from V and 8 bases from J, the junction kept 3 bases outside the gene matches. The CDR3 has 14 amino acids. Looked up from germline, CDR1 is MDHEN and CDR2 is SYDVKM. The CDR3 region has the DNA TGTGCCAGCAGTTTACGGCTAGCGGGAGATGAGCAGTTCTTC. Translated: CASSLRLAGDEQFF. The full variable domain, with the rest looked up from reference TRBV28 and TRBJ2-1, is DVKVTQSSRYLVKRTGEKVFLECVQDMDHENMFWYRQDPGLGLRLIYFSYDVKMKEKGDIPEGYSVSREKKERFSLILESASTNQTSMYLCASSLRLAGDEQFFGPGTRLTVL.

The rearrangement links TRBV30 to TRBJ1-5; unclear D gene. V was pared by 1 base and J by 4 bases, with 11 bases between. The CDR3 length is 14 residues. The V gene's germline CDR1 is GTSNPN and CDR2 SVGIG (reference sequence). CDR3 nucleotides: TGTGCCTGGAGTGGAGGATTTCTTAATCAGCCCCAGCATTTT. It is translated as CAWSGGFLNQPQHF.

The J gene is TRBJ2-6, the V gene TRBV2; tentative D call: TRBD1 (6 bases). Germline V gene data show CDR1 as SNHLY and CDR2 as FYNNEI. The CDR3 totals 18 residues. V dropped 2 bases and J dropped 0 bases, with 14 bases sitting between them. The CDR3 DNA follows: TGTGCCAGCAGTGAAAAGGACAGTGTTGTCTCTGGGGCCAACGTCCTGACTTTC. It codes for CASSEKDSVVSGANVLTF.

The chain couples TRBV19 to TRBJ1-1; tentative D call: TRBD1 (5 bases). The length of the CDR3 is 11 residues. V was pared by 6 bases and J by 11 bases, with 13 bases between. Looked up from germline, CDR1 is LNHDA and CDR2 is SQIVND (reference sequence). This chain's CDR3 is CASSIYRTAFF. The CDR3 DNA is TGTGCCAGTAGCATATACAGGACCGCTTTCTTT.

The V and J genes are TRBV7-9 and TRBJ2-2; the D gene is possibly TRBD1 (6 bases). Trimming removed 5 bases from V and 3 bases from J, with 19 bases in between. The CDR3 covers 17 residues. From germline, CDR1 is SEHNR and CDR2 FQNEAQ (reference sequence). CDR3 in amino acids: CASSLPRDIKDTGELFF. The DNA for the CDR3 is TGTGCCAGCAGCCTCCCCCGGGACATTAAGGACACCGGGGAGCTGTTTTTT.

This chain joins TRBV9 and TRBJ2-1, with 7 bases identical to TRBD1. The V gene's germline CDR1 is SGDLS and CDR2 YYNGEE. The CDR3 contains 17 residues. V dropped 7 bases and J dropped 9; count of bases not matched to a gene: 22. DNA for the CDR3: TGTGCCAGCCACGTTTCCCACACTAACACAGGGGTTGGTGAGCAGTTCTTC. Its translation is CASHVSHTNTGVGEQFF.

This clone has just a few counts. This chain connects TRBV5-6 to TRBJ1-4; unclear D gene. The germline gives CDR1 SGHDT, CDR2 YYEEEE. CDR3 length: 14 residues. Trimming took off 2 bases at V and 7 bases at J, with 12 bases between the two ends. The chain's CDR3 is CASSFTGDSEKLFF. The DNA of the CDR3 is TGTGCCAGCAGCTTTACCGGGGATTCTGAAAAACTGTTTTTT.

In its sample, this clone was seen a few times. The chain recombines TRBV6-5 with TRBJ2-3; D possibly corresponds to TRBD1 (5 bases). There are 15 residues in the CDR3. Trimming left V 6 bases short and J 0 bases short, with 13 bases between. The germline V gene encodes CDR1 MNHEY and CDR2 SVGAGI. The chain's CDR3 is CASRETRASTDTQYF. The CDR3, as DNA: TGTGCCAGCAGGGAGACCAGGGCTAGCACAGATACGCAGTATTTT.

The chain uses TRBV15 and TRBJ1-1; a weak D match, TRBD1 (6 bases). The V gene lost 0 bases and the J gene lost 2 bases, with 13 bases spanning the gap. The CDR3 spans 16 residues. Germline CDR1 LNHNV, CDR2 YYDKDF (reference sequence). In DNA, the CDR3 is TGTGCCACCAGCAGAGAGAGGGAGGGGGGCAACACTGAAGCTTTCTTT. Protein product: CATSREREGGNTEAFF.

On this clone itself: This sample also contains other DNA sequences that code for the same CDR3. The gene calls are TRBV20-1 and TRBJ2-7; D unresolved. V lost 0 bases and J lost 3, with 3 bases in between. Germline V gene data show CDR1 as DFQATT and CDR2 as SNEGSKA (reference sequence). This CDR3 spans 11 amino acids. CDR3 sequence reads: CSARDIYEQYF. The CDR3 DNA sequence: TGCAGTGCTAGAGACATCTACGAGCAGTACTTC.

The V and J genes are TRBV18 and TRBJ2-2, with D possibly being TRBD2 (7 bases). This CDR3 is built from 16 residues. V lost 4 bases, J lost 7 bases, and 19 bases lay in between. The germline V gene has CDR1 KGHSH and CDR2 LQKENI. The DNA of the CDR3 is TGTGCCAGCTCACTATCACACGGGGGGCCCAGCGGGGAGCTGTTTTTT. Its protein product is CASSLSHGGPSGELFF.

In DNA form, the CDR3 reads TGTGCCAGCAGTACCGACAAGACTAGCGGGATTTGGGCCTCCAATGAGCAGTTCTTC. Translation gives CASSTDKTSGIWASNEQFF. This chain links TRBV28 with TRBJ2-1, with 11 nucleotides matching TRBD2. J gave up 6 bases and V 5 bases, and 18 bases lay outside the gene matches. The CDR3 spans 19 residues. Germline V gene sequence: CDR1 MDHEN, CDR2 SYDVKM. Together with reference TRBV28 and TRBJ2-1, the CDR3 gives the full variable domain: DVKVTQSSRYLVKRTGEKVFLECVQDMDHENMFWYRQDPGLGLRLIYFSYDVKMKEKGDIPEGYSVSREKKERFSLILESASTNQTSMYLCASSTDKTSGIWASNEQFFGPGTRLTVL.

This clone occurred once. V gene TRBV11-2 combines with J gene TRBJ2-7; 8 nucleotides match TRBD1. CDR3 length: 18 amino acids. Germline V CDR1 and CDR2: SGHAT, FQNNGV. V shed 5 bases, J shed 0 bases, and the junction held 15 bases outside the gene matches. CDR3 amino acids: CASSARDRRKVSSYEQYF. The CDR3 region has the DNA TGTGCCAGCAGCGCCCGGGACAGGAGAAAGGTGAGCTCCTACGAGCAGTACTTC. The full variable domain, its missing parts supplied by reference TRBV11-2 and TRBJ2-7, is EAGVAQSPRYKIIEKRQSVAFWCNPISGHATLYWYQQILGQGPKLLIQFQNNGVVDDSQLPKDRFSAERLKGVDSTLKIQPAKLEDSAVYLCASSARDRRKVSSYEQYFGPGTRLTVT.

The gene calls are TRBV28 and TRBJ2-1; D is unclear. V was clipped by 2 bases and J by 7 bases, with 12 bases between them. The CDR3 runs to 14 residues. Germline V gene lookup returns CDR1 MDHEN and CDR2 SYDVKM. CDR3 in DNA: TGTGCCAGCAGTTTAGAAGACAAACCTAATGAGCAGTTCTTC. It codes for CASSLEDKPNEQFF.

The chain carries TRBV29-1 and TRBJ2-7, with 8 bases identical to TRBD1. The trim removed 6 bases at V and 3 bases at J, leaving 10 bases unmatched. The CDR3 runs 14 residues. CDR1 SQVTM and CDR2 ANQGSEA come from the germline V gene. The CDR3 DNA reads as TGCAGCGTGCTCGGACAGGGACGGTACTACGAGCAGTACTTC. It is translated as CSVLGQGRYYEQYF.

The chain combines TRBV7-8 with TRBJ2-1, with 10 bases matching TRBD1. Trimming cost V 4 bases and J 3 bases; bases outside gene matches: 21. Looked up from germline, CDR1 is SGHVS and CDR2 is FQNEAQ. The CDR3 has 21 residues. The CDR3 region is CASSSSVPTGGLNKLYNEQFF. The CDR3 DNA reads TGTGCCAGCAGCTCCTCTGTCCCGACAGGGGGCCTCAATAAGCTCTACAATGAGCAGTTCTTC.

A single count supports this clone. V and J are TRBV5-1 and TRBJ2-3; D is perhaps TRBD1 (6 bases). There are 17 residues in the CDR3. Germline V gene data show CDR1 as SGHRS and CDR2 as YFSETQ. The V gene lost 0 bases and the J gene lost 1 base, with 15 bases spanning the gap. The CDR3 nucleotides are TGCGCCAGCAGCTTGGCTCGGCAGGGGAGACGCACAGATACGCAGTATTTT. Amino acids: CASSLARQGRRTDTQYF.

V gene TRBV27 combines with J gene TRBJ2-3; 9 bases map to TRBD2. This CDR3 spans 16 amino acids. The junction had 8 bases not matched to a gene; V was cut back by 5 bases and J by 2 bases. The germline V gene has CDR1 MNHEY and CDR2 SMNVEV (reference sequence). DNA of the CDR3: TGTGCCAGCAGTCCCAGAGGACTAGCGTACACAGATACGCAGTATTTT. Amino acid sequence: CASSPRGLAYTDTQYF.